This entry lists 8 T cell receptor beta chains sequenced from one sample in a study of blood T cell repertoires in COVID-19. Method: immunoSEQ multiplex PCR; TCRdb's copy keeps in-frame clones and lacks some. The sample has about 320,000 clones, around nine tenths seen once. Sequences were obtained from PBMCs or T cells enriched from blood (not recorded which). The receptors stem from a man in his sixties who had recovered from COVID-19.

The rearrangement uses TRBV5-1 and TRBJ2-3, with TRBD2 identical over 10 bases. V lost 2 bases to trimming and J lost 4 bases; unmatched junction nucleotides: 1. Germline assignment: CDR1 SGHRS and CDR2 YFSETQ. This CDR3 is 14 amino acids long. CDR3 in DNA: TGCGCCAGCAGCTTACTAGCGGGACCAGATACGCAGTATTTT. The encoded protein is CASSLLAGPDTQYF.

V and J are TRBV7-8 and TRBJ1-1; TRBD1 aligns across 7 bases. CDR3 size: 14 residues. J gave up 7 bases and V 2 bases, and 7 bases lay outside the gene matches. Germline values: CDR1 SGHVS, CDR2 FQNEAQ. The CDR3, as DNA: TGTGCCAGCAGCTTAAGGCCAGGGGGGAGTGAAGCTTTCTTT. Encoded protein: CASSLRPGGSEAFF.

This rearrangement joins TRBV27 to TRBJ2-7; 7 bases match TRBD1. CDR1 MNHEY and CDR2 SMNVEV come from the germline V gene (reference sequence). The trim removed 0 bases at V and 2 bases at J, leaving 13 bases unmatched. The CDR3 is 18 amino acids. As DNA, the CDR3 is TGTGCCAGCAGTTTATCGACGATACGGGGACAGCCCCCCTACGAGCAGTACTTC. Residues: CASSLSTIRGQPPYEQYF.

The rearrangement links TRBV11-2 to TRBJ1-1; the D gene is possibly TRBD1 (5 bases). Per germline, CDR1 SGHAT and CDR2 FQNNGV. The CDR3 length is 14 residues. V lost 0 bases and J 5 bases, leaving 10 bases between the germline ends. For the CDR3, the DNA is TGTGCCAGCAGCTTAGAGGGCAGGGCTACTGAAGCTTTCTTT. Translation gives CASSLEGRATEAFF.

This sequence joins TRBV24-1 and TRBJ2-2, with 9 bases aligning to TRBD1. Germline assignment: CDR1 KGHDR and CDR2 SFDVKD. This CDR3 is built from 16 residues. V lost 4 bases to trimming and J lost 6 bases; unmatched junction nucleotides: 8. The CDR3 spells CATSEAGTGFPGELFF. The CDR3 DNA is TGTGCCACCAGTGAAGCCGGGACAGGGTTTCCCGGGGAGCTGTTTTTT.

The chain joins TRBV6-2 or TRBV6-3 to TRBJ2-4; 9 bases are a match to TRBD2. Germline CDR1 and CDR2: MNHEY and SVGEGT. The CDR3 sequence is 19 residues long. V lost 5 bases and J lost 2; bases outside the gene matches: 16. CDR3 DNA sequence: TGTGCCAGCAGTAGAGTAGCGGGGGAATCGGGCTTGACCAAAAACATTCAGTACTTC. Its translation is CASSRVAGESGLTKNIQYF.

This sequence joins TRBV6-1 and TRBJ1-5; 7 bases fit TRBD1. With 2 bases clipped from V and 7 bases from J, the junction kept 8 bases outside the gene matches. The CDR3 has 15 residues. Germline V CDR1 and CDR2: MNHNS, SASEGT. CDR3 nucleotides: TGTGCCAGCAGTGAATCAGGGGGTTTTGACCAGCCCCAGCATTTT. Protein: CASSESGGFDQPQHF.

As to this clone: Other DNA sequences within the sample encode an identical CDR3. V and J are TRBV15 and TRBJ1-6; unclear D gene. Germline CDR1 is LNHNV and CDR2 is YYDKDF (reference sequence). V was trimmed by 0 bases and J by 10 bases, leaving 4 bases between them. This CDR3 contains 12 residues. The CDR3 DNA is TGTGCCACCAGCAGAGATCGGTCACCCCTCCACTTT. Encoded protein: CATSRDRSPLHF.